The sequence of this T cell receptor beta chain was determined in a study of post-analysis software for immune sequencing data. Overall study: Patients with relapsing-remitting, secondary progressive and progressive-relapsing multiple sclerosis courses were all represented.

From germline, CDR1 is KGHSH and CDR2 LQKENI. This CDR3 has 12 residues. J lost 5 bases, V lost 8 bases, and 3 bases had no gene match. General study findings and limits: Multiple sclerosis was associated with a significant reduction in normalized Chao1 diversity relative to controls. Compared with controls, patients had more of roughly 5 TRBV segments, including TRBV5-6, TRBV5-1 and TRBV20-1. Samples from one preparation batch, clustered by F measure, grouped strongly together.

Every TCR beta cDNA library bore unique molecular identifiers. Input amounts of roughly 0.9 to 10 million T cells were used. These gave 500,000 or so cDNA molecules, so each molecule approximated one T cell. Using its own MiXCR run on the PCR reads, TCRdb lists one record per CDR3 protein. This table holds more than 450,000 distinct CDR3 sequences, roughly 34% found once. Regarding this clonotype: The antigen is unknown.

This TCR was recovered from a girl under 18 with multiple sclerosis. Material: blood. J is TRBJ1-1 and V is TRBV18; 9 bases align to TRBD1. The CDR3 nucleotides read TGTGCCAGCCCACAGGGGGCAACTGAAGCTTTCTTT. Protein sequence: CASPQGATEAFF.